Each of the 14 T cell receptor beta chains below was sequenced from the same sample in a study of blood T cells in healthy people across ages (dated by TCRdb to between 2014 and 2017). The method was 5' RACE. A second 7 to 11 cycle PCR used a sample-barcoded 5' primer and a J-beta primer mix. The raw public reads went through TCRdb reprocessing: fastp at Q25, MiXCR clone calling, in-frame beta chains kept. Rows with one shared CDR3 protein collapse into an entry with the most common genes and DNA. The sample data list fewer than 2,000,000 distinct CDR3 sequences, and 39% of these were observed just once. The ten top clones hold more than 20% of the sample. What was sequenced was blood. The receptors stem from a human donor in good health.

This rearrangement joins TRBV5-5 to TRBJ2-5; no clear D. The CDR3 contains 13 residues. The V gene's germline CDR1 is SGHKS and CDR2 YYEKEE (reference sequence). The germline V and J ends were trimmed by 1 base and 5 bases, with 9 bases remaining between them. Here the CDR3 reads CASSLMFQETQYF. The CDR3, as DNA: TGTGCCAGCAGCTTGATGTTCCAGGAGACCCAGTACTTC.

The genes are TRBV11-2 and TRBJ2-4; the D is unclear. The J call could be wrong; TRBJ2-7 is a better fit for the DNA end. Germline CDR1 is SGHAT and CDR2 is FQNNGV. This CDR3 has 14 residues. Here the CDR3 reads CASSADGIRYEQYF. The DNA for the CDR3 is TGTGCCAGCAGCGCGGACGGTATTCGCTACGAGCAGTACTTC.

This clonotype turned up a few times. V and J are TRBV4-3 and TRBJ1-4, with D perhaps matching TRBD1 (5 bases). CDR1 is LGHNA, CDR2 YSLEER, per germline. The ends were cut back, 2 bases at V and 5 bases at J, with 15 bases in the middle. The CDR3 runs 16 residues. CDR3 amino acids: CASSQNTGTGNEKLFF. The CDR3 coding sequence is TGCGCCAGCAGCCAAAACACCGGGACGGGAAATGAAAAACTGTTTTTT.

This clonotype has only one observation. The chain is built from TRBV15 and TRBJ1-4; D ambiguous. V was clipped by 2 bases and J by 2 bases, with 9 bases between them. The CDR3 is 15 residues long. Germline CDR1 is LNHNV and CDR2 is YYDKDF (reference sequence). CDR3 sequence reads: CATSRQVRTNEKLFF. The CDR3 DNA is TGTGCCACCAGCAGACAAGTGAGGACTAATGAAAAACTGTTTTTT. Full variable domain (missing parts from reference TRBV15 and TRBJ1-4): DAMVIQNPRYQVTQFGKPVTLSCSQTLNHNVMYWYQQKSSQAPKLLFHYYDKDFNNEADTPDNFQSRRPNTSFCFLDIRSPGLGDTAMYLCATSRQVRTNEKLFFGSGTQLSVL.

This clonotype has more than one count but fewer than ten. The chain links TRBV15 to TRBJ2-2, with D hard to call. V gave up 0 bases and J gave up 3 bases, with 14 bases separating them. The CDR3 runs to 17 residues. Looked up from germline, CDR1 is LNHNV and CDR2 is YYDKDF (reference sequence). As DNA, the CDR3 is TGTGCCACCAGCAGAGATTCGTACGGCAGCTACACCGGGGAGCTGTTTTTT. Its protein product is CATSRDSYGSYTGELFF. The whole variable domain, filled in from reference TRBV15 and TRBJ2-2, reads DAMVIQNPRYQVTQFGKPVTLSCSQTLNHNVMYWYQQKSSQAPKLLFHYYDKDFNNEADTPDNFQSRRPNTSFCFLDIRSPGLGDTAMYLCATSRDSYGSYTGELFFGEGSRLTVL.

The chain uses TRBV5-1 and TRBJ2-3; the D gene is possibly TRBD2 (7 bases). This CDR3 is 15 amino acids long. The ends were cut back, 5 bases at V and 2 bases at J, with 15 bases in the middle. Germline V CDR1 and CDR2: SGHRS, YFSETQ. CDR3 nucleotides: TGCGCCAGCAGGCAACGGGGGGACACCACAGATACGCAGTATTTT. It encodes CASRQRGDTTDTQYF.

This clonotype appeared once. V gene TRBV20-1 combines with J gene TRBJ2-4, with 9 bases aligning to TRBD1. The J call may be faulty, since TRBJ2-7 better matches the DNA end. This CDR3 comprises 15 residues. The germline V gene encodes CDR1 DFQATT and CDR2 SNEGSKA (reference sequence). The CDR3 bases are TGCAGTGCTAGATCATGGGGACAGGGTAACTACGAGCAGTACTTC. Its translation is CSARSWGQGNYEQYF.

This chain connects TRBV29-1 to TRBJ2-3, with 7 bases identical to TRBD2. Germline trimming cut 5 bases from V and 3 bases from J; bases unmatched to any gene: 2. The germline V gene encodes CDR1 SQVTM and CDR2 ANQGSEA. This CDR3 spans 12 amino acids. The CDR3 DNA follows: TGCAGCGTTCTGGGAGGGACAGATACGCAGTATTTT. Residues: CSVLGGTDTQYF.

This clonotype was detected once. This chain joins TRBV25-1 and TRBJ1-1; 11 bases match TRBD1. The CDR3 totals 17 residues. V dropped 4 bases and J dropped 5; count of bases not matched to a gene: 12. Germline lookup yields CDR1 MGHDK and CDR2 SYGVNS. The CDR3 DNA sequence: TGTGCCAGCAGTGGATGGGGCGGAGGGACAGGGGGGACTGAAGCTTTCTTT. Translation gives CASSGWGGGTGGTEAFF.

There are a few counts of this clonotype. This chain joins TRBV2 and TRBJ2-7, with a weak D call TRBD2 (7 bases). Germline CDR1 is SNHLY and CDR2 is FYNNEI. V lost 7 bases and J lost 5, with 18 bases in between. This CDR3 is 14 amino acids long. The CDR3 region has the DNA TGTGCCAGCAACTTGGGGGGGCCGCTTCACGAGCAGTACTTC. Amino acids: CASNLGGPLHEQYF.

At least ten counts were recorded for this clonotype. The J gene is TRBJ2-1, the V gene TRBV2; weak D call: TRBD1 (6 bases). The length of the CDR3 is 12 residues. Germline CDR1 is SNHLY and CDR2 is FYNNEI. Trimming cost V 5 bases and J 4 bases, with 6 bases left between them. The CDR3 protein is CASSQGYNEQFF. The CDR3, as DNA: TGTGCCAGCAGTCAGGGGTACAATGAGCAGTTCTTC.

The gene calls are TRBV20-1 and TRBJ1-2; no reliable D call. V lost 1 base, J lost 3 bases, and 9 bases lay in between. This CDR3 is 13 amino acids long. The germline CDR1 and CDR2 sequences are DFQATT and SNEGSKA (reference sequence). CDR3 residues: CSARVRTDYGYTF. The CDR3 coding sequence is TGCAGTGCTAGAGTTAGAACCGACTATGGCTACACCTTC.

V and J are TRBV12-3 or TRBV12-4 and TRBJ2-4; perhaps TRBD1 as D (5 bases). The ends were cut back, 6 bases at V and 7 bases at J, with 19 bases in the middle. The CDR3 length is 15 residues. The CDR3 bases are TGTGCCAGCAGAGGGGCCCAACGGTCCACGAACATTCAGTACTTC. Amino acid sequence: CASRGAQRSTNIQYF.

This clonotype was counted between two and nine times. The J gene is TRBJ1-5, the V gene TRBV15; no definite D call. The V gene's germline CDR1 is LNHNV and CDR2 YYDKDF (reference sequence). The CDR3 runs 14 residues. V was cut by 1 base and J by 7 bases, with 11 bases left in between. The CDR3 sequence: CATSRVGVGQPQHF. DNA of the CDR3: TGTGCCACCAGCAGAGTCGGGGTTGGACAGCCCCAGCATTTT.